The 17 T cell receptor beta chains below all came from one sample that was sequenced in a study of T cell responses to AZD1222 COVID-19 vaccine. Generated by immunoSEQ multiplex PCR, the TCRdb table keeps only in-frame clones and is missing some. The repertoire holds under 140,000 clones, with approximately 90% as singletons. Sequenced here: peripheral blood, sampled on day 0 of AZD1222 vaccination. The receptors derive from an adult in good health.

This clone showed up just a few times. The CDR3 DNA is TGTGCCAGTAGTAAAACCATTTATGGCTACACCTTC. This codes for CASSKTIYGYTF. This chain connects TRBV19 to TRBJ1-2; D is unresolved. The length of the CDR3 is 12 residues. V lost 4 bases and J 5 bases, leaving 8 bases between the germline ends. The germline V gene encodes CDR1 LNHDA and CDR2 SQIVND (reference sequence).

The rearrangement joins TRBV21-1 to TRBJ2-1; TRBD2, as called in the table, went unchecked against the DNA. TRBV21-1 is flagged as a pseudogene. This CDR3 region has 17 residues. The CDR3 coding sequence is TGTGCCAGCAGCAAAATGTGGGAGCGGGGGGGCCCCTATGAGCAGTTCTTC. Its protein is CASSKMWERGGPYEQFF.

With respect to this clone: The sample has other DNA sequences that encode this CDR3 too. The chain has TRBV2 and TRBJ1-1; TRBD1 might be the D (6 bases). V was clipped by 2 bases and J by 5 bases, with 9 bases between them. There are 13 residues in the CDR3. In germline, CDR1 is SNHLY, CDR2 FYNNEI. The CDR3 DNA follows: TGTGCCAGCAGTGAATTAGGGGGGACTGAAGCTTTCTTT. Its protein is CASSELGGTEAFF.

The V gene is TRBV28, the J gene TRBJ1-2, with D unresolved. The germline gives CDR1 MDHEN, CDR2 SYDVKM. This CDR3 has 14 residues. Trimming took off 5 bases at V and 3 bases at J, with 13 bases between the two ends. CDR3 residues: CASSKGLTDYGYTF. As DNA, the CDR3 is TGTGCCAGCAGTAAAGGCTTAACGGACTATGGCTACACCTTC.

V gene TRBV9 combines with J gene TRBJ1-4, with D hard to call. Germline CDR1 reads SGDLS; CDR2 reads YYNGEE. The CDR3 length is 14 residues. The V end lost 2 bases, the J end lost 8 bases, and 13 bases lay between the germline ends. The CDR3 nucleotides read TGTGCCAGCAGCGTTGGCACACCGGGGGAAAAACTGTTTTTT. Translating gives CASSVGTPGEKLFF.

The chain carries TRBV7-2 and TRBJ2-3, with TRBD1 identical over 9 bases. Germline lookup yields CDR1 SGHTA and CDR2 FQGNSA. V was clipped by 5 bases and J by 6 bases; unmatched bases: 9. The CDR3 consists of 15 residues. CDR3 residues: CASSRGDRVTDTQYF. In nucleotides, the CDR3 is TGTGCCAGCAGCCGCGGGGACAGGGTGACCGATACGCAGTATTTT.

This clone was counted a single time. J is TRBJ2-7 and V is TRBV5-5, with 7 positions matching TRBD1. Germline V lookup: CDR1 SGHKS, CDR2 YYEKEE (reference sequence). The CDR3 contains 14 residues. Trimming took 4 bases from V and 1 from J; bases not matched to a gene: 5. The CDR3 region is CASSRDSRSYEQYF. CDR3 bases: TGTGCCAGCAGCCGGGACAGCCGATCCTACGAGCAGTACTTC.

V and J are TRBV6-4 and TRBJ1-2; D is undetermined. CDR3 length equals 14 residues. Germline V gene data show CDR1 as MRHNA and CDR2 as SNTAGT. V lost 2 bases to trimming and J lost 10 bases, with 17 bases between them. The CDR3, as DNA: TGTGCCAGCAGTGACACCTGGACGGCGATGGACTACACCTTC. Amino acid sequence: CASSDTWTAMDYTF.

This clone was detected a few times. In nucleotides, the CDR3 is TGTGCCAGTTGGACAGCCTATGGCTACACCTTC. It encodes CASWTAYGYTF. The V call is TRBV19, the J call TRBJ1-2; D is possibly TRBD1 (6 bases). The germline gives CDR1 LNHDA, CDR2 SQIVND (reference sequence). The CDR3 totals 11 residues. Trimming removed 8 bases at V and 4 bases at J, with 8 bases between.

The chain combines TRBV3-1 (or the pseudogene TRBV3-2) with TRBJ1-1, with D possibly matching TRBD1 (5 bases). The germline V gene has CDR1 LGHDT and CDR2 YNNKEL (reference sequence). The CDR3 has 17 residues. The V and J ends lost 0 bases and 0 bases respectively, with 14 bases between them. CDR3 sequence reads: CASSQESGNYMNTEAFF. The CDR3 region has the DNA TGTGCCAGCAGCCAAGAATCAGGGAACTATATGAACACTGAAGCTTTCTTT.

The V call is TRBV4-1, the J call TRBJ2-5, with D possibly matching TRBD1 (8 bases). Germline values: CDR1 MGHRA, CDR2 YSYEKL. The length of the CDR3 is 15 residues. V was clipped by 4 bases and J by 5 bases, with 17 bases between them. The CDR3 sequence is CASSLATGGGETQYF. In nucleotides, the CDR3 is TGCGCCAGCAGCCTAGCCACAGGGGGAGGGGAGACCCAGTACTTC.

The chain is built from TRBV28 and TRBJ2-3, with 8 bases lining up with TRBD2. CDR1 is MDHEN and CDR2 is SYDVKM in the germline V gene. The CDR3 spans 15 residues. V was pared by 7 bases and J by 3 bases, with 9 bases of the junction left unmatched. The CDR3 nucleotides are TGTGCCAGCACGGGCGGCGGCGGGGGGACAGATACGCAGTATTTT. Translating it yields CASTGGGGGTDTQYF.

V is TRBV14 and J is TRBJ2-1; 9 nucleotides match TRBD1. With 5 bases clipped from V and 6 bases from J, the junction kept 11 bases outside the gene matches. This CDR3 region has 16 residues. The germline V gene encodes CDR1 SGHDN and CDR2 FVKESK. As DNA, the CDR3 is TGTGCCAGCAGCTCGAGGGACAGGGTATATTCCAATGAGCAGTTCTTC. This encodes CASSSRDRVYSNEQFF.

The chain links TRBV4-2 to TRBJ2-1; 11 bases match TRBD2. The CDR3 is made up of 13 amino acids. With 4 bases clipped from V and 9 bases from J, the junction kept 2 bases outside the gene matches. Germline loops: CDR1 LGHNA, CDR2 YNFKEQ. CDR3 in amino acids: CASSPGLAGEQFF. The CDR3 DNA follows: TGTGCCAGCAGCCCCGGACTAGCGGGTGAGCAGTTCTTC.

CDR3: CASRAGAGRGNYGYTF. CDR3 bases: TGTGCCAGCAGGGCCGGCGCTGGACGGGGAAACTATGGCTACACCTTC. The chain couples TRBV27 to TRBJ1-2; no clear D gene. Trimming removed 6 bases at V and 2 bases at J, with 19 bases between. CDR1 MNHEY and CDR2 SMNVEV come from the germline V gene (reference sequence). The CDR3 loop spans 16 amino acids.

The gene calls are TRBV27 and TRBJ1-2, with D perhaps matching TRBD1 (6 bases). Trimming stripped 6 bases from V and 4 bases from J, with 15 bases between. In germline, CDR1 is MNHEY, CDR2 SMNVEV (reference sequence). This CDR3 spans 14 amino acids. CDR3 loop: CASSSPGVGYGYTF. The CDR3 DNA follows: TGTGCCAGCAGCTCCCCAGGGGTCGGCTATGGCTACACCTTC.

This clone appeared once. The V gene is TRBV3-1 (or the pseudogene TRBV3-2), the J gene TRBJ1-2, with 9 positions matching TRBD1. The V gene end was trimmed by 7 bases and the J gene end by 5 bases; junction bases not matched to a gene: 11. Germline V CDR1 and CDR2: LGHDT, YNNKEL (reference sequence). There are 15 residues in the CDR3. The chain's CDR3 is CASTPRDRVLYGYTF. CDR3 DNA: TGTGCCAGCACCCCAAGGGACAGGGTGTTGTATGGCTACACCTTC.